This record looks at one TCR beta chain sequence and its context. These data originate in a study of cytomegalovirus exposure and HLA in healthy donors. Libraries were prepared by immunoSEQ multiplex PCR; TCRdb keeps only in-frame clonotypes and omits some of them. The top ten hold about 4.5% of the sample, which has about 120,000 clones, approximately 90% seen once. The germline V and J ends were trimmed by 4 bases and 0 bases, with 10 bases remaining between them. Germline lookup yields CDR1 SNHLY and CDR2 FYNNEI. The CDR3 covers 14 residues. The sequence was collected from a man aged 18 to 30 in good health and CMV-seropositive. The sample comprised PBMCs. V usage is TRBV2 and J usage is TRBJ2-7; TRBD1 is a possible D gene (5 bases). This CDR3 reads CASSGQQVSYEQYF. CDR3 nucleotide sequence: TGTGCCAGCAGTGGGCAACAGGTCTCCTACGAGCAGTACTTC. Supplemented by reference TRBV2 and TRBJ2-7, the full variable domain reads EPEVTQTPSHQVTQMGQEVILRCVPISNHLYFYWYRQILGQKVEFLVSFYNNEISEKSEIFDDQFSVERPDGSNFTLKIRSTKLEDSAMYFCASSGQQVSYEQYFGPGTRLTVT.